Following are 11 T cell receptor beta chains from one sample sequenced in a study of T-cell memory formation after mild COVID-19. Via MiXCR, TCRdb re-called the 5' RACE reads, giving one row per CDR3 protein. Among approximately 440,000 distinct CDR3 sequences listed, over 15% were seen once. Sequencing was carried out using PBMCs or a T cell subset sorted from them (not recorded which). Every receptor here comes from an adult woman who had mild COVID-19 (a few samples of this study predate the infection). Cell type and time point are not known.

The chain recombines TRBV7-9 with TRBJ2-2; TRBD1 aligns across 7 bases. The CDR3 extends over 15 amino acids. With 6 bases clipped from V and 0 bases from J, the junction kept 4 bases outside the gene matches. The germline V gene has CDR1 SEHNR and CDR2 FQNEAQ (reference sequence). DNA of the CDR3: TGTGCCAGCAGACACGACAGGGCGAACACCGGGGAGCTGTTTTTT. Its translation: CASRHDRANTGELFF.

This chain links TRBV5-1 with TRBJ2-1, with TRBD1 matching 9 bases. The CDR3 spans 17 residues. V lost 2 bases and J lost 6; bases outside the gene matches: 12. Germline V gene sequence: CDR1 SGHRS, CDR2 YFSETQ. CDR3 in amino acids: CASSLSTGGGFGNEQFF. As DNA, the CDR3 is TGCGCCAGCAGCTTATCGACAGGGGGTGGTTTTGGCAATGAGCAGTTCTTC.

This clonotype was observed a few times. V and J are TRBV25-1 and TRBJ2-2, with TRBD2 matching 8 bases. The J segment lost 5 bases and the V segment lost 3 bases, leaving 5 bases of the junction unmatched. The CDR3 has 15 residues. CDR1 and CDR2 (germline): MGHDK, SYGVNS. The CDR3 is CASSDGLALTGELFF. Written as DNA, the CDR3 is TGTGCCAGCAGTGATGGACTAGCTCTTACCGGGGAGCTGTTTTTT.

The chain employs TRBV5-4 and TRBJ2-3; D perhaps matches TRBD2 (5 bases). Deletions cut 2 bases from V and 2 bases from J, with 9 bases between. There are 14 residues in the CDR3. The V gene's germline CDR1 is SGHNT and CDR2 YYREEE (reference sequence). The CDR3 DNA is TGTGCCAGCAGCTTAGAGCGGAACACAGATACGCAGTATTTT. Its translation is CASSLERNTDTQYF.

This clonotype turned up a few times. V is TRBV12-3 or TRBV12-4 and J is TRBJ1-5; 10 bases match TRBD1. The V gene end was trimmed by 6 bases and the J gene end by 3 bases; junction bases not matched to a gene: 5. The CDR3 is made up of 15 amino acids. The chain's CDR3 is CASSLDRGTNQPQHF. The CDR3, as DNA: TGTGCCAGCAGCTTGGACAGGGGGACCAATCAGCCCCAGCATTTT.

In its sample, this clonotype was seen a few times. The J gene is TRBJ1-6, the V gene TRBV20-1; 8 bases are a match to TRBD1. Germline loops: CDR1 DFQATT, CDR2 SNEGSKA (reference sequence). Trimming removed 3 bases from V and 6 bases from J; junction bases left unmatched: 7. CDR3 size: 15 residues. CDR3 nucleotides: TGCAGTGCTAGGACAGGGGATAGTAGTAATTCACCCCTCCACTTT. Translating gives CSARTGDSSNSPLHF.

The sample holds a few counts of this clonotype. The gene calls are TRBV2 and TRBJ1-5; D is possibly TRBD1 (6 bases). Trimming cost V 8 bases and J 6 bases, with 20 bases left between them. The CDR3 consists of 15 residues. Germline values: CDR1 SNHLY, CDR2 FYNNEI. In DNA, the CDR3 is TGTGCCAGCGGTCTTGGTACGGGGGGCTTTCAGCCCCAGCATTTT. Translating gives CASGLGTGGFQPQHF.

V usage is TRBV15 and J usage is TRBJ2-1; D is undetermined. The CDR3 totals 14 residues. Germline assignment: CDR1 LNHNV and CDR2 YYDKDF (reference sequence). Trimming shortened V by 3 bases and J by 7 bases, and 13 bases separated the two germline ends. In nucleotides, the CDR3 is TGTGCCACCAGCAGGGCCACCGGGTGGAATGAGCAGTTCTTC. It codes for CATSRATGWNEQFF.

The V call is TRBV7-9, the J call TRBJ2-5; D is uncertain. The CDR3 consists of 12 residues. Between the trimmed V and J ends, which lost 1 base and 6 bases, there was a span of 6 bases. CDR1 and CDR2 (germline): SEHNR, FQNEAQ (reference sequence). The CDR3 nucleotides are TGTGCCAGCAGCTTAGTTCATCAGACCCAGTACTTC. The encoded protein is CASSLVHQTQYF.

The J gene is TRBJ1-1, the V gene TRBV7-9; unclear D gene. Per germline, CDR1 SEHNR and CDR2 FQNEAQ (reference sequence). V lost 5 bases, J lost 7 bases, and 11 bases lay in between. This CDR3 has 12 residues. The CDR3 region is CASSLGLDEAFF. CDR3 coding DNA: TGTGCCAGCAGCCTTGGGTTGGATGAAGCTTTCTTT. Together with reference TRBV7-9 and TRBJ1-1, the CDR3 gives the full variable domain: DTGVSQNPRHKITKRGQNVTFRCDPISEHNRLYWYRQTLGQGPEFLTYFQNEAQLEKSRLLSDRFSAERPKGSFSTLEIQRTEQGDSAMYLCASSLGLDEAFFGQGTRLTVV.

This chain uses TRBV30 with TRBJ2-7; TRBD1 matches 7 bases. Looked up from germline, CDR1 is GTSNPN and CDR2 is SVGIG (reference sequence). This CDR3 region has 12 residues. V shed 5 bases, J shed 2 bases, and the junction held 3 bases outside the gene matches. The CDR3 here is CAWSGQTYEQYF. The CDR3 nucleotides read TGTGCCTGGTCGGGACAGACCTACGAGCAGTACTTC.